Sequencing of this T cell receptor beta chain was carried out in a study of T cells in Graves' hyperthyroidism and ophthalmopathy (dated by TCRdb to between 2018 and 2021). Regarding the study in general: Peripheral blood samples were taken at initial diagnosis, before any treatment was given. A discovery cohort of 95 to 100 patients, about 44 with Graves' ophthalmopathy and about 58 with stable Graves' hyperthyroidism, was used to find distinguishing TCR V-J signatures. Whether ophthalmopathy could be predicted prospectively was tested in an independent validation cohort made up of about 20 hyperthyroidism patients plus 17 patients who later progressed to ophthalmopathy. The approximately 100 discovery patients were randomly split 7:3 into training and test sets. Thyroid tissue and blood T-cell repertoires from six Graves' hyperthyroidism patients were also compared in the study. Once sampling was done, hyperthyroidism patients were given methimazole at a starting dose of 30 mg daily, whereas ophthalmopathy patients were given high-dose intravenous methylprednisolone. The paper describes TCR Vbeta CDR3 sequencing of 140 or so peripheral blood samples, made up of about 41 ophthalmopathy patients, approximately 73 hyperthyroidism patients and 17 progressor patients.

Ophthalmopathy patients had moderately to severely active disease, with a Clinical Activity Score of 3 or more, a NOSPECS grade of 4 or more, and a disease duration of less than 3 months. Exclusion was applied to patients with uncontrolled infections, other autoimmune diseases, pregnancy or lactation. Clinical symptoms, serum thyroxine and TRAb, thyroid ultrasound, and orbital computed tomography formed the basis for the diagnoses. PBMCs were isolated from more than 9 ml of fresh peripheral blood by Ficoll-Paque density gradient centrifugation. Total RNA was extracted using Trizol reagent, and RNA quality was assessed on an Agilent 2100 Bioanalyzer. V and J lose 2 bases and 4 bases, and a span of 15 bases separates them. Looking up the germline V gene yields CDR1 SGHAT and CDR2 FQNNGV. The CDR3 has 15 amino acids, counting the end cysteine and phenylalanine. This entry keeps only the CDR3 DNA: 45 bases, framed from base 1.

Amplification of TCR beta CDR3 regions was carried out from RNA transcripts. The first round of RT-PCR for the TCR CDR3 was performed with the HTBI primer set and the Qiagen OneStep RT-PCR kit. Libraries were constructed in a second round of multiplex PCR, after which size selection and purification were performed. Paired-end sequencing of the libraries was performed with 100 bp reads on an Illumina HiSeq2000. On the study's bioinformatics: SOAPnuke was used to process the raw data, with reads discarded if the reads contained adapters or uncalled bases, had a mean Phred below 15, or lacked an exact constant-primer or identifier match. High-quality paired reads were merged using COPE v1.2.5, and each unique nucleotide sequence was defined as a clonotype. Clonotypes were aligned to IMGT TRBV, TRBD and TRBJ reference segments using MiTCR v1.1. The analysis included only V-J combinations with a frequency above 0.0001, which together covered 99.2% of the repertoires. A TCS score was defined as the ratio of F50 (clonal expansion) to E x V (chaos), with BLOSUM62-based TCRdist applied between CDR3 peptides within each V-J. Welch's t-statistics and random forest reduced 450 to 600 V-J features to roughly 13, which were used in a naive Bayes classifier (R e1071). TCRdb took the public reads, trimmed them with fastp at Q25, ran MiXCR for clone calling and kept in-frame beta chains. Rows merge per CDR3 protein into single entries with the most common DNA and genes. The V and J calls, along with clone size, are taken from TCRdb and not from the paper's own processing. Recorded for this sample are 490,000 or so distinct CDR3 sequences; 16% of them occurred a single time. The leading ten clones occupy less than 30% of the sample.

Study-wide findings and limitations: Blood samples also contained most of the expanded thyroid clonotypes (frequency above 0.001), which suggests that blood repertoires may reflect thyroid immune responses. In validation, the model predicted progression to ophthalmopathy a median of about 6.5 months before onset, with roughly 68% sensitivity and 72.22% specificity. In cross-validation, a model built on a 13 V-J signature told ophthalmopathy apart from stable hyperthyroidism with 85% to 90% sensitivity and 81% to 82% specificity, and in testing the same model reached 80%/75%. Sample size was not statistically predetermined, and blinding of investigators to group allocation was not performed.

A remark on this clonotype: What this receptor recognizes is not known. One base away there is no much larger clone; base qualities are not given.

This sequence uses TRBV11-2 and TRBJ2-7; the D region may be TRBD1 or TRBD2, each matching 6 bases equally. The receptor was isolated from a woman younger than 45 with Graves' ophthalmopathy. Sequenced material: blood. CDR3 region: CASSLIPGAGYEQYF. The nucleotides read TGTGCCAGCAGCTTAATTCCGGGGGCGGGTTACGAGCAGTACTTC.